Presented here are 16 T cell receptor beta chains from one specimen sequenced in a study of T-cell reconstitution after alpha-beta-depleted transplantation in children. Unique molecular identifiers were built into the TCRbeta library. TCRdb reanalysed the PCR reads using MiXCR and keeps one entry per CDR3 protein. The sample contains 200,000 to 250,000 distinct CDR3 sequences, about 9.5% of which appear only once. This sample comprised PBMCs from the stem cell graft donor, obtained from the stem cell graft. The receptors shown here come from a human donor who donated a stem cell graft to a child with acute lymphoblastic leukemia.

This clonotype was detected many times. V gene TRBV3-1 combines with J gene TRBJ1-1, with a tentative D call TRBD1 (5 bases). V was trimmed by 6 bases and J by 0 bases, leaving 17 bases between them. This CDR3 region has 16 residues. From germline, CDR1 is LGHDT and CDR2 YNNKEL (reference sequence). DNA of the CDR3: TGTGCCAGCAGTGCTCAGGGTCCCTTGGTGAACACTGAAGCTTTCTTT. Its translation: CASSAQGPLVNTEAFF.

This clonotype was counted many times. The chain links TRBV6-5 to TRBJ2-2; D gene ambiguous. Germline V CDR1 and CDR2: MNHEY, SVGAGI. The CDR3 sequence is 15 residues long. The V gene lost 0 bases and the J gene lost 4 bases, with 9 bases spanning the gap. The CDR3 here is CASSYSTTPTGELFF. Written as DNA, the CDR3 is TGTGCCAGCAGTTACTCGACAACCCCCACCGGGGAGCTGTTTTTT.

CDR3 in DNA: TGTGCCAGCAGTGATCACGGGGGGGACTACAATGAGCAGTTCTTC. Encoded protein: CASSDHGGDYNEQFF. The chain has TRBV6-2 or TRBV6-3 and TRBJ2-1; 8 nucleotides line up with TRBD2. This CDR3 contains 15 residues. Looked up from germline, CDR1 is MNHEY and CDR2 is SVGEGT. Unmatched junction bases numbered 6, after V lost 5 bases and J lost 3 bases.

The sample holds many counts of this clonotype. V usage is TRBV5-1 and J usage is TRBJ2-7; TRBD1 might be the D (7 bases). Germline CDR1 SGHRS, CDR2 YFSETQ. The ends were cut back, 0 bases at V and 1 base at J, with 11 bases in the middle. The CDR3 has 15 residues. CDR3 coding DNA: TGCGCCAGCAGCTTGGACCCAGGGGGGTCCTACGAGCAGTACTTC. Its protein product is CASSLDPGGSYEQYF. Combining the CDR3 with reference TRBV5-1 and TRBJ2-7 gives the whole variable domain KAGVTQTPRYLIKTRGQQVTLSCSPISGHRSVSWYQQTPGQGLQFLFEYFSETQRNKGNFPGRFSGRQFSNSRSEMNVSTLELGDSALYLCASSLDPGGSYEQYFGPGTRLTVT.

This clonotype was seen only a few times. This chain joins TRBV6-5 and TRBJ1-2, with D hard to call. V was cut by 2 bases and J by 1 base, with 5 bases left in between. Per germline, CDR1 MNHEY and CDR2 SVGAGI. The CDR3 runs to 13 residues. CDR3 DNA: TGTGCCAGCAGTTACGACGGTAACTATGGCTACACCTTC. This gives the protein CASSYDGNYGYTF.

V gene TRBV29-1 combines with J gene TRBJ1-2; D gene unclear. V lost 4 bases to trimming and J lost 4 bases, with 13 bases between them. The CDR3 loop spans 13 amino acids. Germline loops: CDR1 SQVTM, CDR2 ANQGSEA. The CDR3 nucleotides are TGCAGCGTTGGCGGAGAGGGCACCTATGGCTACACCTTC. It encodes CSVGGEGTYGYTF.

This clonotype was seen repeatedly, ten times or more. The chain has TRBV29-1 and TRBJ2-5; D gene ambiguous. Germline CDR1 is SQVTM and CDR2 is ANQGSEA. V was trimmed by 4 bases and J by 5 bases, leaving 11 bases between them. CDR3 length: 12 amino acids. For the CDR3, the DNA is TGCAGCGTTGGGACCTACGGGGAGACCCAGTACTTC. Translated, it gives CSVGTYGETQYF.

Many counts were recorded for this clonotype. The chain joins TRBV28 to TRBJ2-7; 7 bases align to TRBD2. This CDR3 contains 14 residues. CDR1 is MDHEN, CDR2 SYDVKM, per germline. Trimming at V came to 2 bases and at J to 7 bases, leaving 8 bases not matched to a gene. The CDR3 is CASSLAGLAAEQYF. The DNA of the CDR3 is TGTGCCAGCAGTTTAGCTGGGCTAGCGGCTGAGCAGTACTTC.

Many counts were recorded for this clonotype. This rearrangement joins TRBV27 to TRBJ1-1; D remains ambiguous. This CDR3 is 13 amino acids long. V was clipped by 3 bases and J by 1 base, with 6 bases between them. Germline-derived CDR1 and CDR2 are MNHEY and SMNVEV (reference sequence). CDR3 in DNA: TGTGCCAGCAGTTTGAGGGAGAACACTGAAGCTTTCTTT. This codes for CASSLRENTEAFF.

This clonotype was counted many times. J is TRBJ1-3 and V is TRBV7-9; unclear D gene. This CDR3 has 15 amino acids. V was clipped by 4 bases and J by 3 bases, with 13 bases between them. Germline-derived CDR1 and CDR2 are SEHNR and FQNEAQ (reference sequence). CDR3 residues: CASSSIVSFGNTIYF. The CDR3, as DNA: TGTGCCAGCAGCTCAATCGTGTCGTTTGGAAACACCATATATTTT.

The rearrangement uses TRBV19 and TRBJ1-2; D gene unclear. Trimming pared 7 bases from V and 8 bases from J, leaving 20 bases between. Germline CDR1 reads LNHDA; CDR2 reads SQIVND (reference sequence). The CDR3 has 14 amino acids. This CDR3 reads CASTPPQADVGYTF. The CDR3 DNA sequence: TGTGCCAGTACCCCACCGCAGGCAGACGTCGGCTACACCTTC.

Only a few counts were recorded for this clonotype. This chain links TRBV2 with TRBJ1-6; the D gene is possibly TRBD1 (5 bases). Germline V gene lookup returns CDR1 SNHLY and CDR2 FYNNEI. This CDR3 is 15 amino acids long. V lost 6 bases to trimming and J lost 9 bases, with 18 bases between them. CDR3 residues: CASRGLDAGSSPLHF. Written as DNA, the CDR3 is TGTGCCAGCAGGGGGTTAGACGCAGGGAGTTCACCCCTCCACTTT.

The genes are TRBV2 and TRBJ2-7, with 7 positions matching TRBD1. The CDR3 is made up of 14 amino acids. Germline V gene lookup returns CDR1 SNHLY and CDR2 FYNNEI. Trimming cost V 6 bases and J 6 bases; bases outside gene matches: 11. The DNA of the CDR3 is TGTGCCAGCAGCACCCAGTCTACAGGGGTCGAGCAGTACTTC. This translates into CASSTQSTGVEQYF.

The rearrangement uses TRBV12-3 or TRBV12-4 and TRBJ2-5; 11 bases match TRBD2. The CDR3 contains 17 residues. V shed 1 base, J shed 6 bases, and the junction held 10 bases outside the gene matches. CDR3 nucleotides: TGTGCCAGCAGTTTAGGGGGGGGACTAGCGGTTCCCCAGACCCAGTACTTC. This gives the protein CASSLGGGLAVPQTQYF.

The genes are TRBV12-3 or TRBV12-4 and TRBJ1-5, with D unclear. The CDR3 extends over 13 amino acids. V gave up 7 bases and J gave up 5 bases, with 12 bases separating them. The CDR3 spells CASKRKQDQPQHF. In DNA, the CDR3 is TGTGCCAGCAAAAGGAAGCAAGATCAGCCCCAGCATTTT.

This clonotype occurred a few times. The rearrangement uses TRBV19 and TRBJ2-2; 9 nucleotides align to TRBD1. V dropped 5 bases and J dropped 1; count of bases not matched to a gene: 20. Germline V CDR1 and CDR2: LNHDA, SQIVND (reference sequence). The CDR3 is 21 amino acids. CDR3 region: CASSSIGRDRVLYLNTGELFF. CDR3 nucleotides: TGTGCCAGTAGTTCGATTGGTAGGGACAGGGTCCTGTATCTGAACACCGGGGAGCTGTTTTTT.